This TCR beta chain was obtained from a study of blood T cell repertoires in COVID-19. Across the study: T cells, B-cell-depleted T cells, or PBMCs supplied cDNA or gDNA.

Assay: immunoSEQ multiplex PCR; the TCRdb copy retains only in-frame clones and omits some. The sample has about 370,000 clones, around nine tenths seen once; the top ten hold 1.7%. Individuals drawn from about 26 US areas were about 18 to 90 years old. Donors were grouped by their self-reported clinical history. Cohort 3 donors counted as recovered after two negative PCRs, clearance, or resolved symptoms. The CDR3 runs 13 residues. The V end lost 0 bases, the J end lost 10 bases, and 10 bases lay between the germline ends. From germline, CDR1 is SGHNT and CDR2 YENEEA. This sequence originates from a woman under 40 who had recovered from COVID-19. The genes are TRBV11-3 and TRBJ2-1; D is perhaps TRBD2 (5 bases). Specimen: PBMCs or T cells enriched from blood (not recorded which). DNA for the CDR3: TGTGCCAGCAGCTTAGAACAGAGAGGGGAGCAGTTCTTC. Its protein product is CASSLEQRGEQFF.